The 21 T cell receptor beta chains in this list originate from one sample, sequenced in a study of blood T cell repertoires in COVID-19. Profiled with immunoSEQ multiplex PCR; TCRdb holds only in-frame clones, not every one. The sample contains 120,000 or so clones, 84% of which appear only once. Sequenced material: peripheral blood. The receptors were gathered from a woman aged 25 to 39 who had recovered from COVID-19.

The J gene is TRBJ1-3, the V gene TRBV7-8; 8 nucleotides agree with TRBD1. The J segment lost 3 bases and the V segment lost 5 bases, leaving 3 bases of the junction unmatched. The CDR3 extends over 14 amino acids. CDR1 SGHVS and CDR2 FQNEAQ come from the germline V gene. CDR3 sequence reads: CASSIRGLGNTIYF. The CDR3 bases are TGTGCCAGCAGCATCAGGGGGCTTGGAAACACCATATATTTT.

The chain uses TRBV27 and TRBJ2-7; 11 bases map to TRBD1. V lost 5 bases, J lost 6 bases, and 6 bases stayed unmatched. This CDR3 is built from 14 residues. Germline V gives CDR1 MNHEY, CDR2 SMNVEV (reference sequence). As DNA, the CDR3 is TGTGCCAGCAGTCCCGGACAGGGGGCGGTCGAGCAGTACTTC. Translated: CASSPGQGAVEQYF.

V gene TRBV10-3 combines with J gene TRBJ2-3, with 12 bases identical to TRBD1. The CDR3 loop spans 14 amino acids. The junction had 3 bases not matched to a gene; V was cut back by 6 bases and J by 5 bases. Looked up from germline, CDR1 is ENHRY and CDR2 is SYGVKD. The CDR3 loop is CAIRGTGGEDTQYF. The CDR3 bases are TGTGCCATCAGGGGGACAGGGGGCGAAGATACGCAGTATTTT.

The rearrangement uses TRBV21-1 and TRBJ2-2; the table's D call TRBD1 went unverified against the DNA. TRBV21-1 is a pseudogene locus. The CDR3 is 14 residues long. CDR3: CASSTDSNTGELFF. The CDR3 coding sequence is TGTGCCAGCAGTACCGACAGCAACACCGGGGAGCTGTTTTTT.

This clone was detected only a few times. The gene calls are TRBV4-2 and TRBJ2-7, with TRBD2 matching 8 bases. The ends lost 6 bases at V and 2 bases at J; junction bases unmatched: 6. Germline CDR1 reads LGHNA; CDR2 reads YNFKEQ. The CDR3 contains 14 residues. The CDR3: CASSEAGEAYEQYF. The CDR3 DNA reads as TGTGCCAGCAGTGAAGCGGGAGAGGCCTACGAGCAGTACTTC.

This clone appeared a single time. The V and J genes are TRBV11-1 and TRBJ2-5; tentatively, D is TRBD1 (5 bases). The CDR3 totals 16 residues. V lost 7 bases and J lost 2, with 20 bases in between. Per the germline V gene, CDR1 is SGHAT and CDR2 is FQDESV (reference sequence). The CDR3 is CASMSRQAQAQETQYF. The CDR3 region has the DNA TGTGCCAGCATGTCGCGCCAGGCACAGGCTCAAGAGACCCAGTACTTC.

The chain links TRBV3-1 (or the pseudogene TRBV3-2) to TRBJ2-7, with 13 bases lining up with TRBD2. CDR3 length equals 14 residues. Per germline, CDR1 LGHDT and CDR2 YNNKEL (reference sequence). V dropped 6 bases and J dropped 4; count of bases not matched to a gene: 3. The DNA for the CDR3 is TGTGCCAGCAGGGGACTAGCGGGAAAGTACGAGCAGTACTTC. As protein: CASRGLAGKYEQYF.

This chain connects TRBV5-1 to TRBJ1-6, with D perhaps matching TRBD1 (6 bases). Germline-derived CDR1 and CDR2 are SGHRS and YFSETQ. The CDR3 is 16 residues long. Trimming shortened V by 3 bases and J by 6 bases, and 16 bases separated the two germline ends. Here the CDR3 reads CASSSVARTANSPLHF. The CDR3 DNA reads TGCGCCAGCAGCTCCGTAGCCCGGACAGCTAATTCACCCCTCCACTTT.

The rearrangement joins TRBV5-1 to TRBJ2-7; the match to TRBD1 covers 7 bases. Per germline, CDR1 SGHRS and CDR2 YFSETQ. This CDR3 has 14 amino acids. J lost 1 base, V lost 5 bases, and 6 bases had no gene match. Here the CDR3 reads CASRTGTVSYEQYF. The CDR3 nucleotides are TGCGCCAGCAGGACAGGGACAGTTTCCTACGAGCAGTACTTC.

V gene TRBV18 combines with J gene TRBJ2-7, with 8 bases identical to TRBD1. Germline values: CDR1 KGHSH, CDR2 LQKENI. The V gene end was trimmed by 6 bases and the J gene end by 3 bases; junction bases not matched to a gene: 19. The CDR3 extends over 18 amino acids. CDR3 amino acids: CASSRDRNTLKVFYEQYF. The CDR3 DNA follows: TGTGCCAGCTCCCGGGACAGGAATACCTTAAAAGTCTTCTACGAGCAGTACTTC.

V gene TRBV15 combines with J gene TRBJ1-2; a weak D match, TRBD1 (5 bases). The CDR3 contains 15 residues. Germline V gene data show CDR1 as LNHNV and CDR2 as YYDKDF (reference sequence). With 0 bases removed from V and 2 bases from J, the gap between germline ends came to 10 bases. CDR3 nucleotides: TGTGCCACCAGCAGAGACGGGGGTTGGAACTATGGCTACACCTTC. Amino acids: CATSRDGGWNYGYTF. Supplemented by reference TRBV15 and TRBJ1-2, the full variable domain reads DAMVIQNPRYQVTQFGKPVTLSCSQTLNHNVMYWYQQKSSQAPKLLFHYYDKDFNNEADTPDNFQSRRPNTSFCFLDIRSPGLGDTAMYLCATSRDGGWNYGYTFGSGTRLTVV.

This chain joins TRBV19 and TRBJ1-5, with a weak D call TRBD1 (5 bases). The V and J ends lost 3 bases and 4 bases respectively, with 10 bases between them. The CDR3 is made up of 14 amino acids. The V gene's germline CDR1 is LNHDA and CDR2 SQIVND (reference sequence). CDR3 protein: CASSIREGNQPQHF. DNA for the CDR3: TGTGCCAGTAGTATTCGGGAGGGGAATCAGCCCCAGCATTTT. The variable domain in full, completed from reference TRBV19 and TRBJ1-5, reads DGGITQSPKYLFRKEGQNVTLSCEQNLNHDAMYWYRQDPGQGLRLIYYSQIVNDFQKGDIAEGYSVSREKKESFPLTVTSAQKNPTAFYLCASSIREGNQPQHFGDGTRLSIL.

The CDR3 DNA sequence: TGTGCCAGCAGGACAGGGGGGACGGATGGCTACACCTTC. Translating gives CASRTGGTDGYTF. The J gene is TRBJ1-2, the V gene TRBV2; 9 bases are shared with TRBD1. Germline V gives CDR1 SNHLY, CDR2 FYNNEI. The CDR3 runs 13 residues. V dropped 6 bases and J dropped 6; count of bases not matched to a gene: 5.

The V gene is TRBV29-1, the J gene TRBJ2-3, with TRBD2 identical over 8 bases. Germline V gene sequence: CDR1 SQVTM, CDR2 ANQGSEA. Trimming cost V 4 bases and J 2 bases; bases outside gene matches: 20. The CDR3 sequence is 19 residues long. The CDR3 sequence is CSVGFFAGGSNPNTDTQYF. The CDR3 region has the DNA TGCAGCGTTGGCTTTTTCGCGGGAGGAAGCAACCCGAACACAGATACGCAGTATTTT.

This chain uses TRBV2 with TRBJ2-5, with 13 bases that match TRBD2. Germline values: CDR1 SNHLY, CDR2 FYNNEI. The CDR3 extends over 20 amino acids. V dropped 6 bases and J dropped 0; count of bases not matched to a gene: 16. The CDR3 sequence is CASSDITPGGLAGDQETQYF. DNA for the CDR3: TGTGCCAGCAGCGATATAACGCCGGGAGGACTAGCGGGGGACCAAGAGACCCAGTACTTC.

This sequence joins TRBV19 and TRBJ2-1, with 8 bases identical to TRBD2. The CDR3 has 16 amino acids. The germline V gene has CDR1 LNHDA and CDR2 SQIVND (reference sequence). V dropped 4 bases and J dropped 7; count of bases not matched to a gene: 12. For the CDR3, the DNA is TGTGCCAGTAGTACCGCCGGGACTAGGGGGTTGAATGAGCAGTTCTTC. This codes for CASSTAGTRGLNEQFF.

This sequence joins TRBV19 and TRBJ2-6, with 8 bases identical to TRBD1. With 7 bases clipped from V and 3 bases from J, the junction kept 14 bases outside the gene matches. Germline assignment: CDR1 LNHDA and CDR2 SQIVND (reference sequence). CDR3 length equals 18 residues. The CDR3 is CASKPRQGWGSGANVLTF. The CDR3 DNA follows: TGTGCCAGTAAACCTAGACAGGGGTGGGGTAGTGGGGCCAACGTCCTGACTTTC.

V and J are TRBV11-2 and TRBJ2-7, with 11 nucleotides matching TRBD2. Per germline, CDR1 SGHAT and CDR2 FQNNGV. V lost 7 bases, J lost 3 bases, and 5 bases stayed unmatched. The CDR3 has 14 residues. Here the CDR3 DNA reads TGTGCCAGCAACCCAACTAGCGGGAGCTACGAGCAGTACTTC. This gives the protein CASNPTSGSYEQYF.

The chain joins TRBV2 to TRBJ1-4; 7 bases are a match to TRBD1. Germline CDR1 is SNHLY and CDR2 is FYNNEI. The CDR3 runs 15 residues. With 2 bases clipped from V and 5 bases from J, the junction kept 5 bases outside the gene matches. The CDR3 nucleotides are TGTGCCAGCAGTGAATGGACAGGCGGAAATGAAAAACTGTTTTTT. This sequence encodes CASSEWTGGNEKLFF.

The chain couples TRBV30 to TRBJ1-2, with 11 bases lining up with TRBD1. Germline lookup yields CDR1 GTSNPN and CDR2 SVGIG (reference sequence). This CDR3 has 13 residues. The junction had 7 bases not matched to a gene; V was cut back by 8 bases and J by 5 bases. CDR3 nucleotides: TGTGCCGGAGCCGGGACAGGGGGATATGGCTACACCTTC. This encodes CAGAGTGGYGYTF.

The chain recombines TRBV2 with TRBJ2-7; 9 nucleotides align to TRBD2. CDR3 length: 16 residues. After removal of 7 bases from V and 4 bases from J, the junction contained 14 bases not matched to a gene. Germline CDR1 reads SNHLY; CDR2 reads FYNNEI. CDR3 amino acids: CASTRGDSGSLYEQYF. DNA for the CDR3: TGTGCCAGCACCAGGGGGGATAGCGGGAGTTTGTACGAGCAGTACTTC.